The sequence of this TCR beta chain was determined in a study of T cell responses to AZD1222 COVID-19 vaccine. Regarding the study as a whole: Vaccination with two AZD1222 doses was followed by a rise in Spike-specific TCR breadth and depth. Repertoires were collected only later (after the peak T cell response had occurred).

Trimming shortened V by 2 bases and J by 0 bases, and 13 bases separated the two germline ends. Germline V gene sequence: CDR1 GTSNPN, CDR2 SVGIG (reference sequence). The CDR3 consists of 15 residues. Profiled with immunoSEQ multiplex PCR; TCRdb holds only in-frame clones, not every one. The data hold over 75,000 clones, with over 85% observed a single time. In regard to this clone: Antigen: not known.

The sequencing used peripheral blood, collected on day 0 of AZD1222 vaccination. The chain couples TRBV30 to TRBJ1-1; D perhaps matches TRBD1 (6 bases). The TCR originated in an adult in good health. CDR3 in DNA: TGTGCCTGGAGTTACAGGGCCGAGATGAACACTGAAGCTTTCTTT. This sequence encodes CAWSYRAEMNTEAFF.